This T cell receptor beta chain was captured by sequencing in a study of cytomegalovirus exposure and HLA in healthy donors. PCR used 60 Vbeta primers and 13 Jbeta primers. As handled by the study authors: Among the unique TCR beta chains that a later analysis counted, around 72 million in all, 10 million to 14 million were shared. Generated by immunoSEQ multiplex PCR, the TCRdb table keeps only in-frame clones and is missing some. For V, J and clone size, that table is used; D and trimming come from the DNA. The table records around 140,000 clones, around four fifths of them present only once. The receptor was derived from a man aged 40-49 years in good health and CMV-seronegative. Sequencing was carried out using PBMCs.

The CDR3 reads CASSLAAARPNTEAFF. Here the CDR3 DNA reads TGTGCCAGCAGCTTAGCGGCGGCCCGACCGAACACTGAAGCTTTCTTT. The rearrangement links TRBV7-9 to TRBJ1-1; unclear D gene. Germline CDR1 and CDR2: SEHNR and FQNEAQ (reference sequence). The V end lost 0 bases, the J end lost 1 base, and 12 bases lay between the germline ends. The CDR3 is 16 amino acids.